This TCR beta chain appears in the sequencing data of a study of blood T cells in healthy people across ages. This CDR3 spans 11 amino acids. The germline gives CDR1 DFQATT, CDR2 SNEGSKA (reference sequence). The V end was cut by 6 bases, the J end by 6 bases, with 11 bases between. A sample-barcoded 5' primer and a J-beta primer mix were used in a second PCR of roughly 7 to 11 cycles. MiXCR was run by TCRdb on the 5' RACE reads, yielding one entry per CDR3 protein. The data hold a few hundred thousand distinct CDR3 sequences, with roughly 28% observed a single time. The sequence was collected from a woman in her 70s in good health. The sequencing sample was made of blood. The gene calls are TRBV20-1 and TRBJ2-5; D is unresolved. CDR3 DNA: TGCAGTGCCCAAAGCCGCCAGACCCAGTACTTC. Its protein is CSAQSRQTQYF.